This T cell receptor (beta chain) was found in a study of OX40 agonist ivuxolimab in advanced cancers. General notes on the study: Ivuxolimab, which targeted the costimulatory receptor OX40 (CD134), was an agonistic, fully human IgG2 monoclonal antibody. Intravenous ivuxolimab was administered to patients every 2 weeks at six dose levels: 0.01, 0.1, 0.3, 1.5, 3 and 10 mg/kg. Among the 52 dose-escalation patients, approximately 20 had hepatocellular carcinoma, around 15 melanoma, 9 renal cell carcinoma and 9 head and neck cancer. In the dose-escalation cohort, 82.7% of patients were male, and the mean age was 60 years with a range of roughly 20 to 80. Patients were allowed to have had prior anti-PD-1, anti-PD-L1 or anti-CTLA-4 therapy, and roughly two fifths of the dose-escalation patients had been treated with checkpoint inhibitors. Partial responses occurred in three dose-escalation patients: two with cutaneous melanoma and one with hepatocellular carcinoma. Peripheral TCRbeta sequencing was intended to test whether TCR sequence diversity was altered and clonal T-cell expansion was caused by ivuxolimab. The paper reports the monotherapy dose-escalation portion (N ≈ 50 patients) of the phase I ivuxolimab trial.

What the authors observed across the whole study: After ivuxolimab, CD8+ T cells had more expanded clones than CD4+ T cells on average. Antigen specificity was not determined for the clonally expanded peripheral T cells. Low levels of normalized T-cell clonal expansion were also shown by some nonresponding patients. In the 0.1-3.0 mg/kg groups, partial responders had among the lowest normalized peripheral clonal expansion, particularly in CD8+ T cells. At doses of 0.1 to 3.0 mg/kg, clonal expansion of both CD4+ and CD8+ blood T cells was observed from baseline to week 6.

The trial excluded patients who had a history of autoimmune disease or were on systemic immunosuppression. Peripheral blood for TCR sequencing was drawn from every dose cohort at baseline, at cycle 4 day 1 and at cycle 7 day 1. The samples were taken from a phase I, first-in-human, multicenter, open-label dose-escalation trial of ivuxolimab. Adults with locally advanced or metastatic melanoma, renal cell carcinoma, hepatocellular carcinoma or head and neck squamous cell carcinoma were enrolled in the trial. Before TCR sequencing, CD4+ T cells and CD8+ T cells from peripheral blood were sorted into separate populations. To sequence the TCRbeta CDR3 region, genomic DNA was isolated from the sorted cells. The immunoSEQ Assay was used for sequencing of TCRbeta CDR3 regions. TCRdb stores this immuneACCESS table with in-frame sequences only. Part of the clones is absent; in the studies checked, under half of the shortfall reflects unresolved V genes, and no reason is known for the rest. The sample has roughly 89,000 clones on record, approximately 91% of them singletons. The top ten clones comprise 0.25% to 0.35% of the sample.

Details on this clone: The specificity of this receptor is unknown. No per-base quality is available; no much larger clone lies one base away.

In the germline V gene (reference sequence), CDR1 corresponds to LNHDA and CDR2 to SQIVND. The CDR3, from cysteine to phenylalanine, totals 15 residues. Here the CDR3 DNA is all that survives: 45 bases in frame from base 1. Here V drops 5 bases and J drops 0 bases, and the junction holds 7 bases not matched to any gene. The TCR sequence derives from an adult with an advanced solid tumor such as melanoma, head and neck, liver or kidney cancer. Sequenced material: CD4+ or CD8+ T cells sorted from blood, taken in a trial of the OX40 agonist ivuxolimab. The chain couples TRBV19 to TRBJ2-7; 7 bases in the junction line up with TRBD1. The CDR3 in this case is CASSSAGTASYEQYF. The nucleotide sequence is given as TGTGCCAGTAGTTCGGCCGGGACAGCCTCCTACGAGCAGTACTTC.